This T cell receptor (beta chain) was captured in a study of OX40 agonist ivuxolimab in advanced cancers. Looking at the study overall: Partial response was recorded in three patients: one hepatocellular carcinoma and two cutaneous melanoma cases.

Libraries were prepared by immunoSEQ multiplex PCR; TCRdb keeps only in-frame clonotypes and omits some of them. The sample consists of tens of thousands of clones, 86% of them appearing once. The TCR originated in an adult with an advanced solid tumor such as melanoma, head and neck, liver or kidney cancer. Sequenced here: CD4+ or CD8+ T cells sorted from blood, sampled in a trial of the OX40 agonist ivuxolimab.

CDR3 coding DNA: TGCAGCGTTCGGACACTCTACGAGCAGTACTTC. Protein: CSVRTLYEQYF. The V and J genes are TRBV29-1 and TRBJ2-7, with D possibly being TRBD1 (5 bases). V shed 5 bases and J shed 3 bases, with 8 bases lying between them. This CDR3 spans 11 amino acids. CDR1 and CDR2 (germline): SQVTM, ANQGSEA.